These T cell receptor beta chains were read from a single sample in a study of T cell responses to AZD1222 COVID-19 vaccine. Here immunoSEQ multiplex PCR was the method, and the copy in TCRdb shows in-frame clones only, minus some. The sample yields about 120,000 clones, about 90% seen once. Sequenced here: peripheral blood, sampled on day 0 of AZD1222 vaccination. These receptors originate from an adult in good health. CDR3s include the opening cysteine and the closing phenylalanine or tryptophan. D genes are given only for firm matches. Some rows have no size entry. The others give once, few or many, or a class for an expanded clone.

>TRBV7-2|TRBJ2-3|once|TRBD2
CASSFRWTSGDTQYF
TGTGCCAGCAGCTTTAGGTGGACTAGCGGGGATACGCAGTATTTT
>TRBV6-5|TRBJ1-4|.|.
CASRKQEGSNEKLFF
TGTGCCAGCAGAAAACAGGAGGGATCTAATGAAAAACTGTTTTTT
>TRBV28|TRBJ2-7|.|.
CASSQSGADEQYF
TGTGCCAGCAGCCAGTCCGGGGCCGACGAGCAGTACTTC
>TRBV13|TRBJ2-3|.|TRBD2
CASSARAGRTDTQYF
TGTGCCAGCAGCGCGCGAGCGGGGCGCACAGATACGCAGTATTTT
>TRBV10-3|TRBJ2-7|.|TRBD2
CAISGAGVDEQYF
TGTGCCATCAGTGGGGCGGGAGTCGACGAGCAGTACTTC
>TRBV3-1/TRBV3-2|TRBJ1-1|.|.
CASSHYSMNTEAFF
TGTGCCAGCAGCCACTACAGTATGAACACTGAAGCTTTCTTT
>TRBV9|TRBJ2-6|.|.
CASSTRQLLSSGANVLTF
TGTGCCAGCAGCACCAGACAGTTATTGAGCTCTGGGGCCAACGTCCTGACTTTC
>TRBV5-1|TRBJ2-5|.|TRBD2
CASSLSTSGQETQYF
TGCGCCAGCAGCTTGTCGACTAGCGGACAAGAGACCCAGTACTTC
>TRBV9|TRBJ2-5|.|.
CASSVEGGETQYF
TGTGCCAGCAGCGTAGAGGGCGGAGAGACCCAGTACTTC
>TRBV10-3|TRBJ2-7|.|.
CATRRGEIYEQYF
TGTGCCACACGTAGGGGGGAAATTTACGAGCAGTACTTC
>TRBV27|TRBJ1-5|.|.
CASSWQGNQPQHF
TGTGCCAGCAGTTGGCAGGGCAATCAGCCCCAGCATTTT
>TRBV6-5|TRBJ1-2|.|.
CASSYSKTGKNYGYTF
TGTGCCAGCAGTTACTCTAAAACAGGGAAAAACTATGGCTACACCTTC
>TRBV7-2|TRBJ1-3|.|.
CASSRGHPDSGNTIYF
TGTGCCAGCAGCCGCGGACACCCGGACTCTGGAAACACCATATATTTT
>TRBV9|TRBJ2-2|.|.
CASSVDGQYTGELFF
TGTGCCAGCAGCGTGGATGGTCAGTACACCGGGGAGCTGTTTTTT
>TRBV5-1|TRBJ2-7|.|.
CASSLRQVSYEQYF
TGCGCCAGCAGCTTGAGGCAGGTCTCCTACGAGCAGTACTTC
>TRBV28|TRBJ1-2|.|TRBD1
CASSEQGLEGYTF
TGTGCCAGCAGCGAACAGGGGCTGGAGGGCTACACCTTC
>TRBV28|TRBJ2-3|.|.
CASSFPASRTTDTQYF
TGTGCCAGCAGTTTCCCGGCTAGCCGGACCACAGATACGCAGTATTTT
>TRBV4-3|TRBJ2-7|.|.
CASSQGNGDEQYF
TGCGCCAGCAGCCAAGGGAATGGGGACGAGCAGTACTTC
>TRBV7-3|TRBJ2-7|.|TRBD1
CASSPGTGVGEQYF
TGTGCCAGCAGCCCAGGGACAGGGGTCGGCGAGCAGTACTTC
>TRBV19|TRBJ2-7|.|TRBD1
CASRRTGNSGEQYF
TGTGCCAGTAGGCGGACAGGGAATTCTGGCGAGCAGTACTTC
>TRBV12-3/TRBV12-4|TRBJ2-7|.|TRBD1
CASGQSSYEQYF
TGTGCCTCGGGACAGAGTTCCTACGAGCAGTACTTC
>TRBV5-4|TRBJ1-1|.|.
CASSSPGRMNTEAFF
TGTGCCAGCAGCTCCCCGGGGAGAATGAACACTGAAGCTTTCTTT
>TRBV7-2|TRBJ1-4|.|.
CASSLRSGRLFF
TGTGCCAGCAGCTTGCGTAGTGGTAGACTGTTTTTT
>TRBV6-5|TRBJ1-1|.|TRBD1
CASRADRDTEAFF
TGTGCCAGCAGAGCTGACAGGGACACTGAAGCTTTCTTT